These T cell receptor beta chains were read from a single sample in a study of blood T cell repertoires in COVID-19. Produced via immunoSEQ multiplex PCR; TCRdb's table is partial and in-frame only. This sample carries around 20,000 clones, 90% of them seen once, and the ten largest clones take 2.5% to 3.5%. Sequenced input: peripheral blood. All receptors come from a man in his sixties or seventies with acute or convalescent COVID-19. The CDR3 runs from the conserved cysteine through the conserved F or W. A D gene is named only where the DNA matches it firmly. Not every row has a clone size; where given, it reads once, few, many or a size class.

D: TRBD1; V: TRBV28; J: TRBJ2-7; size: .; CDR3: CASRRQGPPYEQYF; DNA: TGTGCCAGCAGGCGACAGGGACCTCCCTACGAGCAGTACTTC
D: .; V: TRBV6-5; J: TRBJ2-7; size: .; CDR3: CASGMTGPYEQYF; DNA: TGTGCCAGCGGGATGACAGGCCCCTACGAGCAGTACTTC
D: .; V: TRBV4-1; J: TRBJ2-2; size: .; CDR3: CASSPWETGELFF; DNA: TGCGCCAGCAGCCCCTGGGAGACCGGGGAGCTGTTTTTT
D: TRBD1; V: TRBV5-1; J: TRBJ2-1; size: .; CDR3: CASSSKTGGTNNPYSYNEQFF; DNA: TGCGCCAGCAGCTCAAAAACAGGGGGCACAAATAACCCTTACTCCTACAATGAGCAGTTCTTC
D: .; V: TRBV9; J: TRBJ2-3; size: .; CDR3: CASSVMGGTSTDTQYF; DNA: TGTGCCAGCAGCGTGATGGGGGGTACTAGCACAGATACGCAGTATTTT
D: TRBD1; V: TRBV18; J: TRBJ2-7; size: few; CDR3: CASSPGDSGQYF; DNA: TGTGCCAGCTCACCCGGGGACAGCGGGCAGTACTTC
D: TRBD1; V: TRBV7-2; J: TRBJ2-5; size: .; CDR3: CASSSLRTGGVETQYF; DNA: TGTGCCAGCAGCTCACTAAGGACAGGGGGCGTGGAGACCCAGTACTTC
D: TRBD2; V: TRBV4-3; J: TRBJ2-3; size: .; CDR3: CASSLGLAGGLSTDTQYF; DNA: TGCGCCAGCAGCCTCGGACTAGCGGGGGGGCTTAGCACAGATACGCAGTATTTT
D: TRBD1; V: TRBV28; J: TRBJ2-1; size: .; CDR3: CASSIGDRDNNEQFF; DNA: TGTGCCAGCAGTATTGGGGACAGGGACAACAATGAGCAGTTCTTC
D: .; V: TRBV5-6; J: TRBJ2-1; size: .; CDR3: CASSLTGHVTWVYNEQFF; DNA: TGTGCCAGCAGCTTGACAGGGCACGTTACCTGGGTTTACAATGAGCAGTTCTTC
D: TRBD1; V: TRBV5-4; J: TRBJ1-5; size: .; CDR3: CASSEGQGHNQPQHF; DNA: TGTGCCAGCAGCGAGGGACAGGGGCACAATCAGCCCCAGCATTTT
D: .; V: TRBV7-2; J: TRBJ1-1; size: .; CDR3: CASSFLGGETEAFF; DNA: TGTGCCAGCAGCTTCCTTGGGGGGGAAACTGAAGCTTTCTTT
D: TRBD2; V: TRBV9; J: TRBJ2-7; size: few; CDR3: CASSPSGGDGQYF; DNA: TGTGCCAGCAGTCCTTCGGGGGGTGACGGTCAGTACTTC
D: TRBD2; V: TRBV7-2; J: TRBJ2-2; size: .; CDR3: CASSLASSGGGTGELFF; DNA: TGTGCCAGCAGCTTAGCCAGTAGCGGGGGGGGCACCGGGGAGCTGTTTTTT
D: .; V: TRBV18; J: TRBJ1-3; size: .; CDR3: CASSTTPPGGAYASGNTIYF; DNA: TGTGCCAGCTCTACCACCCCCCCGGGAGGGGCGTACGCCTCCGGAAACACCATATATTTT
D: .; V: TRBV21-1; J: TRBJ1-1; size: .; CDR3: CASSKAPGHPQNTEAFF; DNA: TGTGCCAGCAGCAAAGCCCCTGGCCACCCTCAGAACACTGAAGCTTTCTTT
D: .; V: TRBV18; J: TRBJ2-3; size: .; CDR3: CASSPGSTDTQYF; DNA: TGTGCCAGCTCTCCCGGGTCTACAGATACGCAGTATTTT
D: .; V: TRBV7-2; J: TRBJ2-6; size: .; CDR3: CASSPRTQVGANVLTF; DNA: TGTGCCAGCAGCCCAAGGACTCAAGTAGGGGCCAACGTCCTGACTTTC
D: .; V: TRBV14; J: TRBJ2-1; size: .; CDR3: CASSQLDGSSYNEQFF; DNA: TGTGCCAGCAGCCAACTAGACGGGAGCTCCTACAATGAGCAGTTCTTC
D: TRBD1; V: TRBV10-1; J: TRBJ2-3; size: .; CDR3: CASSPGTGVKAQYF; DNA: TGCGCCAGCAGTCCCGGGACAGGAGTAAAAGCGCAGTATTTT
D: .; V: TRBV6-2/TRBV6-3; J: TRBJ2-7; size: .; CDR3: CASSYRGSYEQYF; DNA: TGTGCCAGCAGTTATCGGGGATCCTACGAGCAGTACTTC
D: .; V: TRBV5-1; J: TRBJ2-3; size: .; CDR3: CASSLGTQGTDTQYF; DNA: TGCGCCAGCAGCTTGGGGACACAGGGCACAGATACGCAGTATTTT
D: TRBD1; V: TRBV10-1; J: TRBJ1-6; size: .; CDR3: CASSGTGNSPLHF; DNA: TGCGCCAGCAGTGGGACAGGGAATTCACCCCTCCACTTT
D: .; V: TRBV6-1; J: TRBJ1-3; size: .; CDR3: CASSENLGIGNTIYF; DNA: TGTGCCAGCAGTGAGAACCTAGGAATAGGAAACACCATATATTTT
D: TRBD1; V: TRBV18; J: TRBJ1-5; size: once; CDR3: CASSPGQNNQPQHF; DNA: TGTGCCAGCTCCCCGGGACAGAACAATCAGCCCCAGCATTTT
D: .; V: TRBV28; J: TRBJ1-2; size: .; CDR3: CASSLGARVRVSNGYTF; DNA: TGTGCCAGCAGTTTAGGAGCCAGGGTTAGGGTTTCTAATGGCTACACCTTC
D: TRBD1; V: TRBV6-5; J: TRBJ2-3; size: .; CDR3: CASSGTGVDTQYF; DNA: TGTGCCAGCAGCGGGACAGGGGTAGATACGCAGTATTTT
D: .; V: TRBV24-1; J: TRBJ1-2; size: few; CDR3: CATSDNTPRGSYGYTF; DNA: TGTGCCACCAGTGACAACACACCTAGAGGGTCCTATGGCTACACCTTC
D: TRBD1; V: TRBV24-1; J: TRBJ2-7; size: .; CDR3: CATSDISGTGTYEQYF; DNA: TGTGCCACCAGTGATATCTCGGGGACAGGGACCTACGAGCAGTACTTC
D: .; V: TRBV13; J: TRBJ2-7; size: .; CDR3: CASSFQFGRTAIHEQYF; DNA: TGTGCCAGCAGCTTTCAATTCGGGCGGACAGCCATCCACGAGCAGTACTTC
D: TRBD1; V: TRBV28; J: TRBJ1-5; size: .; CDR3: CAITGGGKNQPQHF; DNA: TGTGCCATCACAGGGGGCGGTAAGAATCAGCCCCAGCATTTT
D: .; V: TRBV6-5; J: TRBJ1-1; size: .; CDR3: CASSRGGDTEAFF; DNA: TGTGCCAGCAGCCGGGGTGGGGACACTGAAGCTTTCTTT
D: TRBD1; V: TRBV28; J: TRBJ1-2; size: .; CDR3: CATLQGNRGYGYTF; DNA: TGTGCCACCCTACAGGGTAACAGGGGTTATGGCTACACCTTC
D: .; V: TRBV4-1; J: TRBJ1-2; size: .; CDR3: CASSQDSVTVYYGYTF; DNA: TGCGCCAGCAGCCAAGATTCGGTGACTGTATACTATGGCTACACCTTC
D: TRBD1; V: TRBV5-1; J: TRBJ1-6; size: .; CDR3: CASSLGQGFDSPLHF; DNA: TGCGCCAGCAGCTTGGGACAGGGTTTCGATTCACCCCTCCACTTT
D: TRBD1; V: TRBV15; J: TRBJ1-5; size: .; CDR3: CATSRVRGQPQHF; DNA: TGTGCCACCAGCAGAGTCAGGGGGCAGCCCCAGCATTTT
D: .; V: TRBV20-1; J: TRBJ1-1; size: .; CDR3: CSASRRQVNTEAFF; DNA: TGCAGTGCTAGTAGGCGACAGGTGAACACTGAAGCTTTCTTT
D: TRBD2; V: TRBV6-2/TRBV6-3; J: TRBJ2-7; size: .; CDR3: CASSYHYAGTTLKQYF; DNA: TGTGCCAGCAGTTACCACTACGCCGGGACTACACTAAAGCAGTACTTC
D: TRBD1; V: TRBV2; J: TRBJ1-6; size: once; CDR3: CASGKDRSPLHF; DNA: TGTGCCAGCGGAAAGGACAGGTCACCCCTCCACTTT
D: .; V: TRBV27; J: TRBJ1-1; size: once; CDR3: CASGHRETNTEAFF; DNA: TGTGCCAGCGGACACCGGGAGACGAACACTGAAGCTTTCTTT
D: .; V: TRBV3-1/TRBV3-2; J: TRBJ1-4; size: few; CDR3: CASSQGAGVGEKLFF; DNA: TGTGCCAGCAGCCAAGGGGCAGGGGTAGGCGAAAAACTGTTTTTT
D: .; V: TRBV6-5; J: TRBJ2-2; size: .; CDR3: CASSYSRATNTGELFF; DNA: TGTGCCAGCAGTTACAGCAGGGCAACGAACACCGGGGAGCTGTTTTTT
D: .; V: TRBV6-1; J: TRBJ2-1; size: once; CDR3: CASSEEDSHSLYNEQFF; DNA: TGTGCCAGCAGTGAAGAGGACAGCCACTCACTTTACAATGAGCAGTTCTTC
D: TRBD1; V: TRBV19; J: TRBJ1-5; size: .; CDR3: CASSDIGTGGRQPQHF; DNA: TGTGCCAGTAGTGACATCGGGACAGGGGGCCGTCAGCCCCAGCATTTT
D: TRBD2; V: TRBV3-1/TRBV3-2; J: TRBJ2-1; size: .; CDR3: CASSGSGGSYNEQFF; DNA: TGTGCCAGCAGCGGTAGCGGGGGGTCCTACAATGAGCAGTTCTTC
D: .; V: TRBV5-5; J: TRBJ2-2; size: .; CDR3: CASSWGVVGFTGELFF; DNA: TGTGCCAGCAGCTGGGGAGTGGTAGGGTTTACCGGGGAGCTGTTTTTT
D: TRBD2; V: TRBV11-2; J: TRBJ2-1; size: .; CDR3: CASSLPGSGLRGDEQFF; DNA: TGTGCCAGCAGCTTACCGGGGTCGGGACTACGGGGGGATGAGCAGTTCTTC
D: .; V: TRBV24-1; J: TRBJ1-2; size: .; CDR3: CATSVAGQGANYGYTF; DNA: TGTGCCACCAGTGTCGCCGGGCAGGGCGCTAACTATGGCTACACCTTC
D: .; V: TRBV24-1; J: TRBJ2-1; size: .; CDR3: CATSDAGVDGNEQFF; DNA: TGTGCCACCAGTGATGCAGGGGTGGACGGGAATGAGCAGTTCTTC
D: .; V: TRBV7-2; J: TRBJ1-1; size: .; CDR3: CASSLAFSRINTEAFF; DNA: TGTGCCAGCAGCTTAGCGTTCTCCAGAATCAACACTGAAGCTTTCTTT
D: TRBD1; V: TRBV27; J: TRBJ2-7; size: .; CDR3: CASRSLGQGDYEQYF; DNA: TGTGCCAGCAGGTCGCTAGGACAGGGAGACTACGAGCAGTACTTC
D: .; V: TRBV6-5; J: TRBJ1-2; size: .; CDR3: CASRGQPAGYTF; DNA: TGTGCCAGCAGAGGACAGCCGGCGGGCTACACCTTC
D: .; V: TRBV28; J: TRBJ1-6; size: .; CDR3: CASSYSGVPISPLHF; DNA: TGTGCCAGCAGTTACTCGGGGGTCCCCATATCACCCCTCCACTTT
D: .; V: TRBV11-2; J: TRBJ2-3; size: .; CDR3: CASSPLGHPSTDTQYF; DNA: TGTGCCAGCAGCCCCTTGGGACACCCTAGCACAGATACGCAGTATTTT
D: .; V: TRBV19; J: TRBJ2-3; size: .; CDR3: CASSARGDTQYF; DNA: TGTGCCAGTAGTGCCCGGGGGGATACGCAGTATTTT
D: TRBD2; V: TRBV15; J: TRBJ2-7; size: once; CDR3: CATSRLPGLAGGNHYEQYF; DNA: TGTGCCACCAGCAGGTTACCGGGACTAGCGGGAGGGAACCACTACGAGCAGTACTTC